The present T cell receptor (beta chain) was sequenced within a study of immune evolution from preneoplasia to lung adenocarcinoma. Study-level background: HLA loss of heterozygosity: about 7% AIS, roughly 15% MIA, about 30% ADC, none AAH. Study-level points and caveats: Top clone frequencies peaked in normal lung, apparently declining through invasive adenocarcinoma. T cell clonality was higher in KRAS-mutant than EGFR-mutant or wild-type nodules.

Worth noting for this clone: Its antigen is unknown.

The V gene lost 4 bases and the J gene lost 5 bases, with 9 bases spanning the gap. Germline CDR1 is MNHNS and CDR2 is SASEGT. This CDR3 contains 13 residues. Profiled with immunoSEQ multiplex PCR; TCRdb holds only in-frame clones, not every one. The profile covers about 9,100 clones, with approximately 75% appearing a single time and about 2.9% taken by the ten largest. This receptor was obtained from a person aged 70 to 80 with lung adenocarcinoma. The chain has TRBV6-1 and TRBJ1-5, with D possibly being TRBD1 (5 bases). Sequenced material: FFPE lung adenocarcinoma in situ tissue. In DNA, the CDR3 is TGTGCCAGCAGTGGTGACAGTGATCAGCCCCAGCATTTT. Its protein is CASSGDSDQPQHF.